The entry below gives a single T cell receptor (beta chain) sequence along with its context. What it binds is unknown. The primer mix had 60 Vbeta and 13 Jbeta primers. Original analysis: In a later analysis, of some 80 million unique beta chains, roughly 10 million appeared in at least two donors. Produced via immunoSEQ multiplex PCR; TCRdb's table is partial and in-frame only. D and trimming were read from the DNA, whereas the V and J calls and clone size are those reported in that table. The sample contains some 120,000 clones, around 10% of which appear only once. This specimen comes from a study of cytomegalovirus exposure and HLA in healthy donors. The CDR3 sequence is 15 residues long. J was trimmed by 6 bases and V by 3 bases; bases with no gene match: 11. Germline loops: CDR1 GTSNPN, CDR2 SVGIG (reference sequence). Study-wide findings and caveats: The authors later found most CMV-associated TCR beta chains appeared HLA-restricted.

The sequenced sample consisted of PBMCs. The source is a man between 25 and 39 years old in good health and CMV-seronegative. The rearrangement joins TRBV30 to TRBJ2-1; 7 nucleotides agree with TRBD2. The CDR3 DNA follows: TGTGCCTGGAGCCGTGGGAGCGGGATACTCAATGAGCAGTTCTTC. Its translation is CAWSRGSGILNEQFF.